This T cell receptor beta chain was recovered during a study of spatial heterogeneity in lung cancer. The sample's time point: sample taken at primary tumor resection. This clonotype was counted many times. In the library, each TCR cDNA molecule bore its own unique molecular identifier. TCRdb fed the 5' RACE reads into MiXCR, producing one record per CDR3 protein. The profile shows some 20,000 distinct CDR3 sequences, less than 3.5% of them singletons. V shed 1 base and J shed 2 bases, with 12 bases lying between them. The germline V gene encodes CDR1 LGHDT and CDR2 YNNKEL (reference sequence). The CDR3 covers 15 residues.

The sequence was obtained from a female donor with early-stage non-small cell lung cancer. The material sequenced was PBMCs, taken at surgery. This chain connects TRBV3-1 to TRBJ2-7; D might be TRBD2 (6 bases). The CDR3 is CASSQGRRETYEQYF. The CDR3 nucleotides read TGTGCCAGCAGCCAAGGGAGGAGGGAGACCTACGAGCAGTACTTC.